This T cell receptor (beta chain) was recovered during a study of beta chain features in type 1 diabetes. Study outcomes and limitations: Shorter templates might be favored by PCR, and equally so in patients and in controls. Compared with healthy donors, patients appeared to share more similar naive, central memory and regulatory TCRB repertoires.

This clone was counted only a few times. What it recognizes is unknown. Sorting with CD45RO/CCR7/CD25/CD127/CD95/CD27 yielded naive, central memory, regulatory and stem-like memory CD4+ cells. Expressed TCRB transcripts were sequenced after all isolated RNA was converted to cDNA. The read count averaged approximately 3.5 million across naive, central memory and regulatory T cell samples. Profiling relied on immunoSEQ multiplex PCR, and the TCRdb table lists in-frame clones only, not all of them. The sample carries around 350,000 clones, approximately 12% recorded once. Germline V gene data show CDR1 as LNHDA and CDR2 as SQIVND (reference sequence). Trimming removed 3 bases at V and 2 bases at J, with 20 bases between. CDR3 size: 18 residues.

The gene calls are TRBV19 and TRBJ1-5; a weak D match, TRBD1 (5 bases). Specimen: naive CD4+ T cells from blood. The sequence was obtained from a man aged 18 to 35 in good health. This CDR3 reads CASSMAQGSLGGNQPQHF. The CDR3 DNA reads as TGTGCCAGTAGTATGGCGCAGGGCTCCCTTGGTGGCAATCAGCCCCAGCATTTT.